The 2 T cell receptor beta chains listed next were all sequenced from one sample in a study of blood T cell repertoires in COVID-19. Sequencing used immunoSEQ multiplex PCR; TCRdb keeps in-frame clones, though not all of them. Here the sample spans about 160,000 clones, approximately 86% being singletons. Sequenced input: peripheral blood. The receptors derive from a man in his fifties or sixties with COVID-19, enrolled during active disease.

CDR3 in DNA: TGTGCCAGTAGTATAGGCAGCGCGTACGAGCAGTACTTC. It is translated as CASSIGSAYEQYF. V and J are TRBV19 and TRBJ2-7, with D unresolved. From germline, CDR1 is LNHDA and CDR2 SQIVND (reference sequence). The V end lost 1 base, the J end lost 4 bases, and 8 bases lay between the germline ends. The CDR3 is 13 residues long. The complete variable domain, with remaining parts taken from reference TRBV19 and TRBJ2-7, reads DGGITQSPKYLFRKEGQNVTLSCEQNLNHDAMYWYRQDPGQGLRLIYYSQIVNDFQKGDIAEGYSVSREKKESFPLTVTSAQKNPTAFYLCASSIGSAYEQYFGPGTRLTVT.

The chain has TRBV20-1 and TRBJ1-2; TRBD1 aligns across 7 bases. This CDR3 has 15 residues. V lost 5 bases and J lost 0; bases outside the gene matches: 9. Germline CDR1 DFQATT, CDR2 SNEGSKA (reference sequence). Here the CDR3 DNA reads TGCAGTGCTGGTGGACAAAGGGGGCCTAACTATGGCTACACCTTC. Amino acid sequence: CSAGGQRGPNYGYTF.